This T cell receptor beta chain was sequenced for a study of siplizumab effects on memory and regulatory T cells (dated by TCRdb to about 2019). A note on the overall study: The study looked at the effect of siplizumab, an anti-CD2 antibody, on alloreactive T-cell subsets in allogeneic mixed lymphocyte reactions made from human PBMCs. Findings and caveats that apply to the study as a whole: The cumulative frequency of alloreactive sequences traceable to unstimulated CD4+ memory T cells was significantly reduced by siplizumab. Unstimulated naive T cells appeared to be more diverse than memory T cells, and naive cells seemed to make a substantial contribution to the alloresponse. Whether proliferating Tregs from siplizumab cultures were suppressive was not functionally confirmed. Because sequences below about 10^-5 frequency were poorly captured, only a minor fraction of alloreactive clones could be mapped to unstimulated subsets. For roughly 80-96% of proliferating CD4+ or CD8+ clones, no naive or memory phenotype could be assigned. Among mappable alloreactive CD4+ clones, an average Treg-derived fraction of over 60% was observed with siplizumab, compared with about 25% in control reactions.

A distance of 7 bases separates the germline ends of V and J, which lose 0 bases and 6 bases respectively. Taken from cysteine to phenylalanine, the CDR3 has 13 residues. Of all the DNA, just the CDR3 is kept, 39 bases in frame from base 1. CDR1 is given as MDHEN and CDR2 as SYDVKM, both from the germline V gene. The library was built by means of the immunoSEQ multiplex PCR assay. Each sample had about 10^5 TCR templates assayed by the deep sequencing platform. Genomic DNA extracted from sorted T cells was used for TCRbeta CDR3 sequencing. In the original analysis: The R programming language was used for the clonal analysis of the TCRbeta CDR3 data. Unstimulated samples were compared with post-reaction CFSE-low samples to define alloreactive CD4+ and CD8+ clones. By matching sequences to the repertoires of sorted unstimulated Treg and non-Treg cells, each alloreactive CD4+ clone was assigned a regulatory or non-regulatory origin. TCRdb took this table from immuneACCESS and kept in-frame rearrangements with V and J called. Such tables lack part of the clones; where checked against another copy, unresolved V genes explain under half of the gap, and the rest is unexplained. The DNA gave D and trimming, while V, J and clone size come from that table. A total of around 100,000 clones appear in this sample, approximately 90% of them only once. The top ten constitute around 0.7% of the sample.

Sorted unstimulated T cells and proliferating T cells recovered from mixed lymphocyte reactions were subjected to TCRbeta CDR3 sequencing. Fresh whole blood from over 8 HLA-typed healthy donors was used to isolate PBMCs. To map where alloreactive clones came from, unstimulated CD4+ regulatory T cells were FACS-sorted. Of note for this clone: The antigen this receptor binds is unknown. No clone much larger than this one lies a single base away; base qualities are absent.

The TCR sequence derives from a human donor in good health. Specimen: Tregs sorted from blood. The rearranged chain carries TRBV28 and TRBJ2-3; too little of a D gene remains to name it. The CDR3 protein: CASSLWSGDTQYF. The bases read TGTGCCAGCAGTTTATGGAGTGGGGATACGCAGTATTTT.